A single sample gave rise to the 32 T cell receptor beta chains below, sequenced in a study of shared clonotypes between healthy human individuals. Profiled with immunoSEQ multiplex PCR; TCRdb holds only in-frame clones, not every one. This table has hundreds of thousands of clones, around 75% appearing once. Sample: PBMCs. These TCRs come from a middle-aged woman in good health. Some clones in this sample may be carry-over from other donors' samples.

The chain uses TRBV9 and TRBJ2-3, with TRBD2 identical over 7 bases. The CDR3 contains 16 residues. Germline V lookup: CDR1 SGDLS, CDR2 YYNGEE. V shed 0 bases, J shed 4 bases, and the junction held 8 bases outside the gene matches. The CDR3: CASSVGPSGGADTQYF. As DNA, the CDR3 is TGTGCCAGCAGCGTAGGCCCTAGCGGTGGAGCAGATACGCAGTATTTT.

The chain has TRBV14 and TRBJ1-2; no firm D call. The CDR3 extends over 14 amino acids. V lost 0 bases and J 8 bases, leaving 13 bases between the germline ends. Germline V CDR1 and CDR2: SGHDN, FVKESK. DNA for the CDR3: TGTGCCAGCAGCCAAGATTGGAACTTTGGCGGCTACACCTTC. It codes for CASSQDWNFGGYTF.

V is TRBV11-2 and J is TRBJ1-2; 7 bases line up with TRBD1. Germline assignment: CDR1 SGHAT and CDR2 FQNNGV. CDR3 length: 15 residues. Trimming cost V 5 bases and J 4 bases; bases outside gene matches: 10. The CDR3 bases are TGTGCCAGCAGCCCTTCCCGGGACAGTACCTATGGCTACACCTTC. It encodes CASSPSRDSTYGYTF.

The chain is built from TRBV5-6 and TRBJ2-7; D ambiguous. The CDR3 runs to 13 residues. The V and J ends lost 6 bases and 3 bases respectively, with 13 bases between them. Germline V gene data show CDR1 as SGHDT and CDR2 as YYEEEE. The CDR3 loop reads CASTQTAVYEQYF. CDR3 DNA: TGTGCCAGCACCCAGACGGCAGTCTACGAGCAGTACTTC.

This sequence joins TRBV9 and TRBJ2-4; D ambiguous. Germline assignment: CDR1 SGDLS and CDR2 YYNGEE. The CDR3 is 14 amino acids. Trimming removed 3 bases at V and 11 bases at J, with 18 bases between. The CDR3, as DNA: TGTGCCAGCAGCGCCGGGTCCTACGGCTCCGTTCAGTACTTC. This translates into CASSAGSYGSVQYF.

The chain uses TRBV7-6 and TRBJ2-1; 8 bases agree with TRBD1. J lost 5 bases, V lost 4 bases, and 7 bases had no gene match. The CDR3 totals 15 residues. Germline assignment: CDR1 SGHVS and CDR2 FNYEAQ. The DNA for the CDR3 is TGTGCCAGCAGCTCGCGGACAGGGAGACACAATGAGCAGTTCTTC. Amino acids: CASSSRTGRHNEQFF. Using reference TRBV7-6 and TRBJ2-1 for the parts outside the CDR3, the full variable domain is GAGVSQSPRYKVTKRGQDVALRCDPISGHVSLYWYRQALGQGPEFLTYFNYEAQQDKSGLPNDRFSAERPEGSISTLTIQRTEQRDSAMYRCASSSRTGRHNEQFFGPGTRLTVL.

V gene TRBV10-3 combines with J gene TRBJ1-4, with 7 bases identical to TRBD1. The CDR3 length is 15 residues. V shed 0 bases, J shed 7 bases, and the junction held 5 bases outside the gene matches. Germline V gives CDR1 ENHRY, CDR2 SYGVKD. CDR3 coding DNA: TGTGCCATCAGTGAGTCGGGAGGGGGCGCTGAAAAACTGTTTTTT. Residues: CAISESGGGAEKLFF.

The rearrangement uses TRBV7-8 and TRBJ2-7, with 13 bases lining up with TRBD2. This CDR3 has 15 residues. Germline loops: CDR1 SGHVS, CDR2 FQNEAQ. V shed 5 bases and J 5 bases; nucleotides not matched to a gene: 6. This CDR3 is CASSTRTSGSDEQYF. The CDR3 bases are TGTGCCAGCAGCACCCGGACTAGCGGGAGCGACGAGCAGTACTTC.

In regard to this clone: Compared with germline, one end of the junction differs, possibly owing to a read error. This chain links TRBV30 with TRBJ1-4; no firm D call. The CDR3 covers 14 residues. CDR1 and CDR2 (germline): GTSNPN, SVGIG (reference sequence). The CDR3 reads CAWSDGRLDEKLFF. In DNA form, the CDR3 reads TGTGCCTGGAGCGACGGACGGTTGGATGAGAAACTGTTTTTT. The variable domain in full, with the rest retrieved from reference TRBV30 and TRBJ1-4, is SQTIHQWPATLVQPVGSPLSLECTVEGTSNPNLYWYRQAAGRGLQLLFYSVGIGQISSEVPQNLSASRPQDRQFILSSKKLLLSDSGFYLCAWSDGRLDEKLFFGSGTQLSVL.

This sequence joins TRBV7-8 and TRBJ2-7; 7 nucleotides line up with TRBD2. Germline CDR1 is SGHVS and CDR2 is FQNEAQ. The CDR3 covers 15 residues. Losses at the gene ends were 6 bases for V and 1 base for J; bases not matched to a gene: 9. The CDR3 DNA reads TGTGCCAGCAGTTACTCGGGGAGGGAATCCTACGAGCAGTACTTC. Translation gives CASSYSGRESYEQYF.

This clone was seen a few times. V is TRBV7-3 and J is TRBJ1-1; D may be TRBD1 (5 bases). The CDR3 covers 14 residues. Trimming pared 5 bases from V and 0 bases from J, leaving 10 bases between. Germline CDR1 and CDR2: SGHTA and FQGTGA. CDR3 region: CASSRQLMNTEAFF. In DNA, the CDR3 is TGTGCCAGCAGCCGACAGCTAATGAACACTGAAGCTTTCTTT.

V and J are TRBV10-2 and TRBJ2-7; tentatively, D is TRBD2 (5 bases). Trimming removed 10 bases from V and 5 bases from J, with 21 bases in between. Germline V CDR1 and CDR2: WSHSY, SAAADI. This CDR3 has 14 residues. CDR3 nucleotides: TGCGCCACATCCCCTCCCATACTAGAACACGAGCAGTACTTC. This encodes CATSPPILEHEQYF.

Here the CDR3 DNA reads TGTGCCAGCAGCTTAGTCATTCAGATCCCCTCTGGGGCCAACGTCCTGACTTTC. Translation gives CASSLVIQIPSGANVLTF. This sequence joins TRBV13 and TRBJ2-6; D remains unclear. Trimming pared 1 base from V and 0 bases from J, leaving 13 bases between. This CDR3 is 18 amino acids long. CDR1 PRHDT and CDR2 FYEKMQ come from the germline V gene (reference sequence).

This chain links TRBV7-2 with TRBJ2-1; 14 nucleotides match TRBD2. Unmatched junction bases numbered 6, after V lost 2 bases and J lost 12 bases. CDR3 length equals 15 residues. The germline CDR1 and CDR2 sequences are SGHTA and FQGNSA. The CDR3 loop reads CASSLRRLAGGPQFF. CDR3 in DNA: TGTGCCAGCAGCTTAAGGCGACTAGCGGGAGGGCCGCAGTTCTTC. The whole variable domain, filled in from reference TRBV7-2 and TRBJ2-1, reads GAGVSQSPSNKVTEKGKDVELRCDPISGHTALYWYRQSLGQGLEFLIYFQGNSAPDKSGLPSDRFSAERTGGSVSTLTIQRTQQEDSAVYLCASSLRRLAGGPQFFGPGTRLTVL.

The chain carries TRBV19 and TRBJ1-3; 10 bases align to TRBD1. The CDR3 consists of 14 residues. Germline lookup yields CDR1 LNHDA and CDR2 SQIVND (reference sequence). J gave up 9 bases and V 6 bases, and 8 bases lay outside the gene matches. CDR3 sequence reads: CASRQPGQGPTIYF. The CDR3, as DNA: TGTGCCAGTAGACAACCGGGACAGGGGCCCACCATATATTTT.

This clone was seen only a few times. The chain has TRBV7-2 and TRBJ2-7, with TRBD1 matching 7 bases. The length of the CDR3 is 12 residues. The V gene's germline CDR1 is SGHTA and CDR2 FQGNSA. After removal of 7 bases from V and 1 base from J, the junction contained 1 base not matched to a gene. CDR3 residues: CASKQGSYEQYF. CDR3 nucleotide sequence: TGTGCCAGCAAACAGGGGTCCTACGAGCAGTACTTC.

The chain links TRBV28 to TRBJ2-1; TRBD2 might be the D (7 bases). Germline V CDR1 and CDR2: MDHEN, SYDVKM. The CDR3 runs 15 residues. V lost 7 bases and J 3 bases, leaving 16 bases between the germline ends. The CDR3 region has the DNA TGTGCCAGCATTCTAGGGGGAGGGGGCTACAATGAGCAGTTCTTC. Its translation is CASILGGGGYNEQFF.

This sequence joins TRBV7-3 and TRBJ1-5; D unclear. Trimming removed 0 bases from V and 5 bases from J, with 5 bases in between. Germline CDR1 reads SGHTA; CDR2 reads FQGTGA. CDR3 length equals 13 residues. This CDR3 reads CASSLTSDQPQHF. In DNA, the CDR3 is TGTGCCAGCAGCTTAACATCGGATCAGCCCCAGCATTTT. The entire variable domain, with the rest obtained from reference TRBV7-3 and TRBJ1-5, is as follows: GAGVSQTPSNKVTEKGKYVELRCDPISGHTALYWYRQSLGQGPEFLIYFQGTGAADDSGLPNDRFFAVRPEGSVSTLKIQRTERGDSAVYLCASSLTSDQPQHFGDGTRLSIL.

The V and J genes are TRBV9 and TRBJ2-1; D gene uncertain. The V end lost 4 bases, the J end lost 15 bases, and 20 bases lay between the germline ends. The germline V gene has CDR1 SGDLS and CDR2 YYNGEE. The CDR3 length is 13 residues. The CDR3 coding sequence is TGTGCCAGCAGCCCCTTTCAGACTGCAATCCCGTTCTTC. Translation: CASSPFQTAIPFF.

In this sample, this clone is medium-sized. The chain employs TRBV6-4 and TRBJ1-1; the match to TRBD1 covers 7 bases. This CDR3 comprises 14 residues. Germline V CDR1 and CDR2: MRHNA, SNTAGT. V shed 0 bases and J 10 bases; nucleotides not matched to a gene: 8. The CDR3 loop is CASSDSIETGRAFF. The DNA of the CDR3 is TGTGCCAGCAGTGACTCGATTGAGACAGGGAGAGCTTTCTTT.

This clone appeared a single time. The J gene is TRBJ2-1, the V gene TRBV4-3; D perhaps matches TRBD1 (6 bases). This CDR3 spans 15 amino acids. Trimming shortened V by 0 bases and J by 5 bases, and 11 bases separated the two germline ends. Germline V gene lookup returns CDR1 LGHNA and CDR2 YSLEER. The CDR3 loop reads CASSQDWGQDNEQFF. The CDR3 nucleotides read TGCGCCAGCAGCCAAGATTGGGGGCAGGACAATGAGCAGTTCTTC.

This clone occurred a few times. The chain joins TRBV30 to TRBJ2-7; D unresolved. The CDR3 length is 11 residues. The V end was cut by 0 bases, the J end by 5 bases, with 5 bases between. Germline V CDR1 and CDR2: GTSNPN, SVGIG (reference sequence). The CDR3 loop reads CAWSVNNEQYF. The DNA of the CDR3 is TGTGCCTGGAGTGTTAATAACGAGCAGTACTTC.

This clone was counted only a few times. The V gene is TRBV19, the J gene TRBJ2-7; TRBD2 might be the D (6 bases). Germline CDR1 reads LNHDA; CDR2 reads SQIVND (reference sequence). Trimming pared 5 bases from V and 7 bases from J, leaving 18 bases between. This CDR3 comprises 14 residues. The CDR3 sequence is CASSDGGDILEQYF. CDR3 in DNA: TGTGCCAGTAGTGACGGAGGGGATATCTTGGAGCAGTACTTC.

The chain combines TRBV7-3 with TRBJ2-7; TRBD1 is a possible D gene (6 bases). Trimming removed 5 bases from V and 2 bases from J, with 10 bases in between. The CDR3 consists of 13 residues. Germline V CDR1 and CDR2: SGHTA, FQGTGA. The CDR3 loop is CASSHDRTYEQYF. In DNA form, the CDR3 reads TGTGCCAGCAGCCACGACAGGACCTACGAGCAGTACTTC.

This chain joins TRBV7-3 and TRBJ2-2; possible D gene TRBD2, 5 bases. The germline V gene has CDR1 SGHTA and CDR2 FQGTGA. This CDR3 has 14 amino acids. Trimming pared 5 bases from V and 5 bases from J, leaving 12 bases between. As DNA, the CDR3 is TGTGCCAGCAGCCGCGGGTTGGGAACCGGGGAGCTGTTTTTT. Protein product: CASSRGLGTGELFF.

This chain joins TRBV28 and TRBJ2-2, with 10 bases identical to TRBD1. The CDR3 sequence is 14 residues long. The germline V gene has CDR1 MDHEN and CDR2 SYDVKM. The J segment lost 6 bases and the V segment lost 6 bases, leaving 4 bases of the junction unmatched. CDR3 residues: CASRRTGGSGELFF. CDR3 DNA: TGTGCCAGCAGACGGACAGGGGGTTCCGGGGAGCTGTTTTTT.

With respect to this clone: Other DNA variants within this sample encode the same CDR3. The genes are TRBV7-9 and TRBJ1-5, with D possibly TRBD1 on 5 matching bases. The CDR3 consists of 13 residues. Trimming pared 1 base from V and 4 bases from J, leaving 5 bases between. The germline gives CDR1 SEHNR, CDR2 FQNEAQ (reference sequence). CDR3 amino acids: CASSLGQNQPQHF. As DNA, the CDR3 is TGTGCCAGCAGCTTAGGACAGAATCAGCCCCAGCATTTT.

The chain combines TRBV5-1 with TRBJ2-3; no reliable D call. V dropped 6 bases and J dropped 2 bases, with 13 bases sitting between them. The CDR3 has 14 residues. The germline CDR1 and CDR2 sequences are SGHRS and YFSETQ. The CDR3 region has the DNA TGCGCCAGCACGTCCGGGCGGTACACAGATACGCAGTATTTT. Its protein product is CASTSGRYTDTQYF.

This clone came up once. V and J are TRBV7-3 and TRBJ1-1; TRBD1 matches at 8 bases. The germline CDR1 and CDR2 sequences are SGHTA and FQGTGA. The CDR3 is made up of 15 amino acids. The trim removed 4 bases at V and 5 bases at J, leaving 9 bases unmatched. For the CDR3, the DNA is TGTGCCAGCAGCTCATCCGGACAGGGTGGTACTGAAGCTTTCTTT. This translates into CASSSSGQGGTEAFF.

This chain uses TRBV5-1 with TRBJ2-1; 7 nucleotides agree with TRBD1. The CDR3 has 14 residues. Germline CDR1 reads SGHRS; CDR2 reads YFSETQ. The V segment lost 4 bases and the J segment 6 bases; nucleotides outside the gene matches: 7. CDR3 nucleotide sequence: TGCGCCAGCAGCCCCGGACAGGTGATCAATGAGCAGTTCTTC. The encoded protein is CASSPGQVINEQFF.

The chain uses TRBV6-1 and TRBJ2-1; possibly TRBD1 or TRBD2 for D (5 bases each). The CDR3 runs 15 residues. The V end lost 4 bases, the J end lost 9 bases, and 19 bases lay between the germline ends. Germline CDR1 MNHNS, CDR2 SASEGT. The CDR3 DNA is TGTGCCAGCAGTGGAGGGACGCTCCCCGGTGGTGAGCAGTTCTTC. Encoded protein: CASSGGTLPGGEQFF.

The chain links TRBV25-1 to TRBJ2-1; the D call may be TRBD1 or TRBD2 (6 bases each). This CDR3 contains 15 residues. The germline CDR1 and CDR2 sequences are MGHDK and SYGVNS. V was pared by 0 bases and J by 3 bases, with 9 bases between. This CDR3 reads CASSEYRGVYNEQFF. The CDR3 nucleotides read TGTGCCAGCAGTGAATATAGGGGGGTCTACAATGAGCAGTTCTTC.